This TCR beta chain was documented in a study of blood T cell repertoires in COVID-19. Study background: Acute-phase and convalescent COVID-19 samples originated in the United States, Italy and Spain. From T cells, B-cell-depleted T cells, or PBMCs came the material, which was cDNA or gDNA.

Repertoires were generated with immunoSEQ multiplex PCR, while TCRdb's copy carries only in-frame clones and drops some. This table has approximately 160,000 clones, roughly 88% appearing once. This TCR was recovered from a woman in her 50s in a cohort sampled during active or convalescent COVID-19. Sequenced input: peripheral blood.

As DNA, the CDR3 is TGTGCCAGCAGCGTGAACAGGTTCTCCTACAATGAGCAGTTCTTC. Translation gives CASSVNRFSYNEQFF. This sequence joins TRBV7-9 and TRBJ2-1; maybe TRBD1 (5 bases). Looked up from germline, CDR1 is SEHNR and CDR2 is FQNEAQ (reference sequence). The CDR3 has 15 residues. V was trimmed by 5 bases and J by 0 bases, leaving 11 bases between them.